This T cell receptor beta chain originates from a study of T cell repertoires in cytomegalovirus infection. As for the study in general: Public TCR beta signatures indicated both CMV infection and matching HLA type.

CDR1 and CDR2 (germline): KGHSH, LQKENI. The CDR3 covers 15 residues. Deletions cut 2 bases from V and 0 bases from J, with 8 bases between. One entry per CDR3 protein results from TCRdb running MiXCR on the reads. The top ten hold roughly 13% of the sample, which has about 530,000 distinct CDR3 sequences, about 30% seen once. Sequenced sample: PBMCs. This sequence originates from a human donor in good health (CMV status not recorded). Some clones in this sample may be carry-over from other donors' samples. This chain joins TRBV18 and TRBJ2-1; D is perhaps TRBD1 or TRBD2 (5 bases each). DNA of the CDR3: TGTGCCAGCTCACCAGGGGACCTCTCCTACAATGAGCAGTTCTTC. This sequence encodes CASSPGDLSYNEQFF.